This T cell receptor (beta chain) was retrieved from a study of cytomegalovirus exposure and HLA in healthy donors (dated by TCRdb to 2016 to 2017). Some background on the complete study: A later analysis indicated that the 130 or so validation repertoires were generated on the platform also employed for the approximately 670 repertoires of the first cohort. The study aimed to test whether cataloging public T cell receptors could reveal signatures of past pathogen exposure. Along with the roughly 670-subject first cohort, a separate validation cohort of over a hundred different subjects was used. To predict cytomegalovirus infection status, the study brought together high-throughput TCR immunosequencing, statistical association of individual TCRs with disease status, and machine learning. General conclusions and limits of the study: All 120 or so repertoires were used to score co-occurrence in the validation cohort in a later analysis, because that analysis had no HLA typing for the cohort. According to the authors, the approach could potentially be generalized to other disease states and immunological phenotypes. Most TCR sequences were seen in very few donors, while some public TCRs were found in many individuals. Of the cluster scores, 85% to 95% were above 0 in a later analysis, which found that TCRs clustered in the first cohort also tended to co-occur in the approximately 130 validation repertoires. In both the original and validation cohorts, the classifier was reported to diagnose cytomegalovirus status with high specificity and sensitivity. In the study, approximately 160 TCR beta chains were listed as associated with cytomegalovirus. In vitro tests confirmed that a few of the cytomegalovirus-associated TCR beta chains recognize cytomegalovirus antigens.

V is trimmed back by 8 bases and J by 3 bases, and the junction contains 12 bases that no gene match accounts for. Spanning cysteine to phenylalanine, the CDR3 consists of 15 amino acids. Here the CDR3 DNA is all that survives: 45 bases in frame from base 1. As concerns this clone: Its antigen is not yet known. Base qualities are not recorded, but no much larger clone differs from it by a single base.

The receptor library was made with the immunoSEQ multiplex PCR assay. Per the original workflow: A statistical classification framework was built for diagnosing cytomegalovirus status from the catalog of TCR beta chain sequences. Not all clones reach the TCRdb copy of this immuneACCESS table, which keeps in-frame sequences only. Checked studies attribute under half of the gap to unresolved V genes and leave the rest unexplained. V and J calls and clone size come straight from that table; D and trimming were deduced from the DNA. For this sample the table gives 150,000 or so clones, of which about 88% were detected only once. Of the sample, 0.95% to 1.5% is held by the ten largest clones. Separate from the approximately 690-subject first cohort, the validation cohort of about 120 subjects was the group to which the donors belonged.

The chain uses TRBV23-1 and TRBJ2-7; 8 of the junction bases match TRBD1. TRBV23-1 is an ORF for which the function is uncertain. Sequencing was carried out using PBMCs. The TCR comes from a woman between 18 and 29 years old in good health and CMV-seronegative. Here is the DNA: TGCGCCAGCCAAACCCAGGACAGGGCAGACTACGAGCAGTACTTC. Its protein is CASQTQDRADYEQYF.